Each of the 27 T cell receptor beta chains below was sequenced from the same sample in a study of cytomegalovirus exposure and HLA in healthy donors (dated by TCRdb to 2017 to 2019). Library method: the immunoSEQ multiplex PCR assay. For the multiplex PCR, a mixture combining 60 forward primers for TCR Vbeta segments and 13 reverse primers for TCR Jbeta segments was used. In its TCRdb copy, this immuneACCESS table keeps in-frame sequences only and misses some clones. Where compared with another copy, unresolved V genes explain less than half of these, and the others have no known cause. The sample data list roughly 150,000 clones, and approximately 71% of these were observed just once. The ten largest make up under 7% of the sample. The sequenced sample consisted of PBMCs. The receptors come from a woman aged 18-29 years in good health and CMV-seropositive.

This sequence joins TRBV5-1 and TRBJ2-1; the match to TRBD1 covers 8 bases. The CDR3 totals 17 residues. V shed 0 bases, J shed 2 bases, and the junction held 7 bases outside the gene matches. The V gene's germline CDR1 is SGHRS and CDR2 YFSETQ. Here the CDR3 reads CASSLAGGGNPYNEQFF. In nucleotides, the CDR3 is TGCGCCAGCAGCTTGGCAGGGGGCGGAAATCCCTACAATGAGCAGTTCTTC. The full variable domain, its missing parts supplied by reference TRBV5-1 and TRBJ2-1, is KAGVTQTPRYLIKTRGQQVTLSCSPISGHRSVSWYQQTPGQGLQFLFEYFSETQRNKGNFPGRFSGRQFSNSRSEMNVSTLELGDSALYLCASSLAGGGNPYNEQFFGPGTRLTVL.

The rearrangement links TRBV5-1 to TRBJ1-1, with 12 bases aligning to TRBD1. This CDR3 is 15 amino acids long. Trimming cost V 8 bases and J 5 bases; bases outside gene matches: 10. Germline V gene sequence: CDR1 SGHRS, CDR2 YFSETQ. The CDR3 sequence is CASCPGQGAGTEAFF. For the CDR3, the DNA is TGCGCCAGTTGCCCGGGACAGGGGGCAGGTACTGAAGCTTTCTTT. The full variable domain, rest sourced from reference TRBV5-1 and TRBJ1-1, is KAGVTQTPRYLIKTRGQQVTLSCSPISGHRSVSWYQQTPGQGLQFLFEYFSETQRNKGNFPGRFSGRQFSNSRSEMNVSTLELGDSALYLCASCPGQGAGTEAFFGQGTRLTVV.

The J gene is TRBJ2-5, the V gene TRBV25-1; 8 nucleotides line up with TRBD1. The end of the DNA aligns better with TRBJ2-7, so the J call may be wrong. Germline CDR1 is MGHDK and CDR2 is SYGVNS. The CDR3 runs to 13 residues. The CDR3 protein is CASSLTGAGEQYF. DNA of the CDR3: TGTGCCAGCAGTCTGACAGGGGCGGGCGAGCAGTACTTC.

The count of this clone is one. The chain recombines TRBV9 with TRBJ1-2; 7 positions agree with TRBD1. The CDR3 consists of 15 residues. Germline V gives CDR1 SGDLS, CDR2 YYNGEE. The J segment lost 5 bases and the V segment lost 0 bases, leaving 7 bases of the junction unmatched. CDR3 DNA: TGTGCCAGCAGCGTAGATAGGGGGCTAGGATATGGCTACACCTTC. Translation gives CASSVDRGLGYGYTF.

This clone was seen more than once but under ten times. Other DNA variants within this sample encode the same CDR3. V gene TRBV9 combines with J gene TRBJ2-5, with 9 bases aligning to TRBD1. This CDR3 comprises 16 residues. V gave up 0 bases and J gave up 3 bases; unmatched junction bases: 6. CDR1 is SGDLS and CDR2 is YYNGEE in the germline V gene. The CDR3 DNA follows: TGTGCCAGCAGCGTAGGGGGGACAGGGAGCAAAGAGACCCAGTACTTC. This gives the protein CASSVGGTGSKETQYF.

On this clone itself: One end of the junction is discordant with germline, which a read error may explain. The J gene is TRBJ2-1, the V gene TRBV7-7; 9 positions agree with TRBD2. This CDR3 is 16 amino acids long. Germline-derived CDR1 and CDR2 are SSHAT and FNYEAQ (reference sequence). The CDR3 spells CASSPGPSGVLNEQFF. The CDR3 DNA is TGTGCTAGCAGCCCTGGGCCTAGCGGGGTTCTCAATGAGCAGTTCTTC. Drawing the rest from reference TRBV7-7 and TRBJ2-1, the complete variable domain is GAGVSQSPRYKVTKRGQDVTLRCDPISSHATLYWYQQALGQGPEFLTYFNYEAQPDKSGLPSDRFSAERPEGSISTLTIQRTEQRDSAMYRCASSPGPSGVLNEQFFGPGTRLTVL.

This chain links TRBV28 with TRBJ2-2, with D perhaps matching TRBD2 (6 bases). CDR1 is MDHEN and CDR2 is SYDVKM in the germline V gene. The CDR3 length is 16 residues. The ends were cut back, 3 bases at V and 5 bases at J, with 16 bases in the middle. The CDR3 is CASSLTGEVVTGELFF. For the CDR3, the DNA is TGTGCCAGCAGTTTGACGGGAGAAGTCGTGACCGGGGAGCTGTTTTTT.

J is TRBJ2-7 and V is TRBV28; 8 bases are a match to TRBD1. CDR1 MDHEN and CDR2 SYDVKM come from the germline V gene. V shed 3 bases and J 2 bases; nucleotides not matched to a gene: 6. This CDR3 is 15 amino acids long. The CDR3 DNA is TGTGCCAGCAGTTTTGACAGGGGCGCAACCTACGAGCAGTACTTC. Its protein product is CASSFDRGATYEQYF.

The chain uses TRBV2 and TRBJ2-3, with 8 positions matching TRBD1. This CDR3 comprises 14 residues. The germline V gene has CDR1 SNHLY and CDR2 FYNNEI. After removal of 10 bases from V and 3 bases from J, the junction contained 9 bases not matched to a gene. The CDR3 loop is CATLKGQVTDTQYF. The DNA for the CDR3 is TGTGCCACTCTGAAGGGACAGGTTACAGATACGCAGTATTTT.

V is TRBV4-3 and J is TRBJ1-3; D is undetermined. Trimming cost V 0 bases and J 0 bases, with 6 bases left between them. CDR3 length: 15 amino acids. Germline lookup yields CDR1 LGHNA and CDR2 YSLEER. CDR3 sequence: CASSQDSGSGNTIYF. The CDR3 DNA sequence: TGCGCCAGCAGCCAAGATTCAGGCTCTGGAAACACCATATATTTT.

The chain combines TRBV11-3 with TRBJ2-3; 10 nucleotides agree with TRBD2. Losses at the gene ends were 5 bases for V and 6 bases for J; bases not matched to a gene: 8. The CDR3 sequence is 15 residues long. Per germline, CDR1 SGHNT and CDR2 YENEEA. The CDR3 DNA reads as TGTGCCAGCAGCGCCGGGACTAGCGTACTCGATACGCAGTATTTT. It yields the protein CASSAGTSVLDTQYF.

V and J are TRBV2 and TRBJ2-7; 7 positions match TRBD1. Germline V gene data show CDR1 as SNHLY and CDR2 as FYNNEI. The CDR3 consists of 14 residues. The trim removed 2 bases at V and 5 bases at J, leaving 6 bases unmatched. DNA for the CDR3: TGTGCCAGCAGTGAAACCGGGACAGTGGACGAGCAGTACTTC. It translates to CASSETGTVDEQYF.

The chain carries TRBV6-5 and TRBJ2-3; TRBD2 matches at 8 bases. Germline CDR1 MNHEY, CDR2 SVGAGI. V lost 4 bases and J lost 5; bases outside the gene matches: 5. The CDR3 spans 14 residues. The CDR3 spells CASSWGGGIDTQYF. The CDR3 DNA is TGTGCCAGCAGTTGGGGCGGGGGGATAGATACGCAGTATTTT.

V gene TRBV28 combines with J gene TRBJ1-2, with 7 bases identical to TRBD1. Germline V gene lookup returns CDR1 MDHEN and CDR2 SYDVKM. Trimming cost V 7 bases and J 3 bases; bases outside gene matches: 14. The CDR3 length is 16 residues. CDR3 nucleotides: TGTGCCAGCACCGAAGGGGGCGAACAGGGCGACTATGGCTACACCTTC. This gives the protein CASTEGGEQGDYGYTF.

The chain uses TRBV4-2 and TRBJ2-5, with D perhaps matching TRBD1 (5 bases). V was trimmed by 3 bases and J by 2 bases, leaving 13 bases between them. This CDR3 comprises 15 residues. Germline V gene lookup returns CDR1 LGHNA and CDR2 YNFKEQ. The CDR3 region has the DNA TGTGCCAGCAGCCAGGCTGCAAGGGGTCAAGAGACCCAGTACTTC. Translating gives CASSQAARGQETQYF.

This chain joins TRBV9 and TRBJ2-3; D not resolved. The V and J ends lost 4 bases and 1 base respectively, with 7 bases between them. Germline V lookup: CDR1 SGDLS, CDR2 YYNGEE. The CDR3 covers 13 residues. DNA of the CDR3: TGTGCCAGCAGCCCCGGAGGCACAGATACGCAGTATTTT. This gives the protein CASSPGGTDTQYF.

The chain uses TRBV5-5 and TRBJ1-2; a possible D gene is TRBD1 (6 bases). The CDR3 has 13 amino acids. Germline V gene data show CDR1 as SGHKS and CDR2 as YYEKEE (reference sequence). V was clipped by 8 bases and J by 2 bases, with 13 bases between them. CDR3 DNA sequence: TGTGCCAGTCGGACAGTGATGAACTATGGCTACACCTTC. Amino acids: CASRTVMNYGYTF.

The chain recombines TRBV7-9 with TRBJ1-6; 9 bases agree with TRBD1. This CDR3 has 16 amino acids. J lost 9 bases, V lost 0 bases, and 6 bases had no gene match. Germline CDR1 is SEHNR and CDR2 is FQNEAQ (reference sequence). CDR3 loop: CASSLALRDRVSPLHF. CDR3 nucleotides: TGTGCCAGCAGCTTAGCCCTCCGGGACAGGGTTTCACCCCTCCACTTT.

V is TRBV28 and J is TRBJ1-4; the D gene is possibly TRBD1 (5 bases). Germline loops: CDR1 MDHEN, CDR2 SYDVKM. Deletions cut 5 bases from V and 8 bases from J, with 15 bases between. This CDR3 comprises 14 residues. The CDR3: CASSPPGGWEKLFF. Written as DNA, the CDR3 is TGTGCCAGCAGTCCCCCCGGGGGATGGGAAAAACTGTTTTTT.

Remarks on this clone: The junction differs from germline at one of its ends, possibly a read error. Within the sample, other DNA sequences also encode this same CDR3. The rearrangement uses TRBV5-1 and TRBJ2-5; TRBD1 matches at 7 bases. The CDR3 extends over 14 amino acids. The V gene's germline CDR1 is SGHRS and CDR2 YFSETQ. DNA for the CDR3: TGCGCTAGCAGCCCGGGGACAGCCCAAGAGACCCAGTACTTC. This codes for CASSPGTAQETQYF.

This chain uses TRBV7-9 with TRBJ2-4; no definite D call. Trimming took 7 bases from V and 9 from J, leaving 16 bases between them. The CDR3 spans 13 residues. In germline, CDR1 is SEHNR, CDR2 FQNEAQ (reference sequence). The CDR3 DNA reads as TGTGCCAGCATCCCACCCTCTGGCTCCATTCAGTACTTC. Translation gives CASIPPSGSIQYF.

This chain uses TRBV6-6 with TRBJ1-5, with 7 bases fitting TRBD1. Germline trimming cut 6 bases from V and 0 bases from J; bases unmatched to any gene: 5. From germline, CDR1 is MNHNY and CDR2 SVGAGI (reference sequence). This CDR3 is 15 amino acids long. This chain's CDR3 is CASSPGGYSNQPQHF. CDR3 sequence (DNA): TGTGCCAGCAGCCCAGGGGGTTATAGCAATCAGCCCCAGCATTTT.

This chain uses TRBV29-1 with TRBJ1-3; D ambiguous. Germline CDR1 and CDR2: SQVTM and ANQGSEA. V was pared by 3 bases and J by 4 bases, with 4 bases between. The CDR3 covers 11 residues. CDR3 in amino acids: CSVETGNTIYF. The DNA for the CDR3 is TGCAGCGTTGAGACAGGAAACACCATATATTTT.

This clone was seen a handful of times. The J gene is TRBJ2-7, the V gene TRBV9, with D possibly being TRBD2 (5 bases). The V and J ends lost 3 bases and 0 bases respectively, with 13 bases between them. There are 15 residues in the CDR3. Germline V gene lookup returns CDR1 SGDLS and CDR2 YYNGEE. CDR3 coding DNA: TGTGCCAGCAGCGGAGACGGGGAGAGCTCCTACGAGCAGTACTTC. Its protein is CASSGDGESSYEQYF.

The chain carries TRBV9 and TRBJ1-6; 7 bases agree with TRBD1. After removal of 0 bases from V and 9 bases from J, the junction contained 3 bases not matched to a gene. Germline CDR1 is SGDLS and CDR2 is YYNGEE. CDR3 length: 14 residues. The CDR3 DNA is TGTGCCAGCAGCGTAGGACAGGGTGGTTCACCCCTCCACTTT. This encodes CASSVGQGGSPLHF.

This clone appeared a few times. The V and J genes are TRBV5-4 and TRBJ2-5, with D perhaps matching TRBD1 (6 bases). Trimming cost V 3 bases and J 7 bases, with 19 bases left between them. Germline V gives CDR1 SGHNT, CDR2 YYREEE (reference sequence). CDR3 length equals 15 residues. CDR3 bases: TGTGCCAGCAGCTCCCGGACAGTCGATTACGCGACCCAGTACTTC. Encoded protein: CASSSRTVDYATQYF.

The chain joins TRBV6-5 to TRBJ2-2, with a weak D call TRBD1 (5 bases). V lost 2 bases and J lost 5, with 9 bases in between. CDR3 length: 14 residues. Per germline, CDR1 MNHEY and CDR2 SVGAGI. CDR3 sequence reads: CASSYRGLTGELFF. CDR3 nucleotide sequence: TGTGCCAGCAGTTACAGGGGATTGACCGGGGAGCTGTTTTTT.